These T cell receptor beta chains were read from a single sample in a study of CD8 T cells in Susac syndrome. MiXCR was run by TCRdb on the immunoSEQ multiplex PCR reads, yielding one entry per CDR3 protein. The sample has over 80,000 distinct CDR3 sequences; 94% are singletons. The specimen was CD8+ T cells from PBMCs. Receptors were obtained from a human donor with Susac syndrome. CDR3s include the opening cysteine and the closing phenylalanine or tryptophan. Fields, in order: J gene, D gene, V gene, clone size, CDR3 DNA, CDR3 protein. D genes are given only for firm matches. Rows may omit the clone size; those that give it use once, few, many or a size class.

TRBJ2-1,TRBD1,TRBV29-1,few,TGCAGCGTTGCATCTCAGGGGGCCTACAATGAGCAGTTCTTC,CSVASQGAYNEQFF
TRBJ2-5,TRBD2,TRBV3-1,.,TGTGCCAGCAGCCAAGATGGACTAGGAGGGCAAGAGACCCAGTACTTC,CASSQDGLGGQETQYF
TRBJ1-4,.,TRBV7-9,.,TGTGCCAGCAGCTTCAAAAAGAGTTTTTCAACTAATGAAAAACTGTTTTTT,CASSFKKSFSTNEKLFF
TRBJ2-7,TRBD2,TRBV7-8,.,TGTGCCAGCAGCGCCGCCCGGGGGGAGAGCTACGAGCAGTACTTC,CASSAARGESYEQYF
TRBJ2-7,.,TRBV4-3,.,TGCGCCAGCAGCCAAGATTCTGGCCAGTCCTACGAGCAGTACTTC,CASSQDSGQSYEQYF
TRBJ2-7,TRBD1,TRBV6-5,.,TGTGCCAGCAGCACCGGGACAGGGGAGGACGAGCAGTACTTC,CASSTGTGEDEQYF
TRBJ2-5,TRBD2,TRBV2,.,TGTGCCAGCAGAGACGGGGACGAGCGGGGACAGACCCAGTACTTC,CASRDGDERGQTQYF
TRBJ2-7,TRBD2,TRBV27,.,TGTGCCAGCAGTCAAGGGACTACCTTTACCTACGAGCAGTACTTC,CASSQGTTFTYEQYF
TRBJ1-1,.,TRBV4-1,.,TGCGCCAGCAGCCAAGATTGGGGGCAGGGCACTGAAGCTTTCTTT,CASSQDWGQGTEAFF
TRBJ1-5,TRBD1,TRBV27,.,TGTGCCAGCAGTCGGACAGGGAATCAGCCCCAGCATTTT,CASSRTGNQPQHF
TRBJ2-7,TRBD2,TRBV7-9,few,TGTGCCAGCACAGAAGCGGGAGGGCTATCCTACGAGCAGTACTTC,CASTEAGGLSYEQYF
TRBJ2-1,.,TRBV12-3/TRBV12-4,.,TGTGCCAGCAGTTTAGGCCAGTACAATGAGCAGTTCTTC,CASSLGQYNEQFF
TRBJ2-5,.,TRBV6-5,.,TGTGCCAGCAGTCTACAGGCGGGGGAGACCCAGTACTTC,CASSLQAGETQYF
TRBJ1-1,TRBD1,TRBV15,once,TGTGCCACCAGCAGTCTCGGGACAGCGAACACTGAAGCTTTCTTT,CATSSLGTANTEAFF
TRBJ2-1,TRBD2,TRBV30,once,TGTGCCCGCCAGACTAGCCCGATGGCGGGTGAGCAGTTCTTC,CARQTSPMAGEQFF
TRBJ1-1,.,TRBV3-1,once,TGTGCCAGCAGCCAAGCGGTGAAGGCCGGGGACACTGAAGCTTTCTTT,CASSQAVKAGDTEAFF
TRBJ2-7,TRBD2,TRBV4-1,.,TGCGCCAGCAGCCAAGGTGGACTAGCGGGAGACGAGCAGTACTTC,CASSQGGLAGDEQYF
TRBJ2-2,TRBD1,TRBV27,.,TGTGCCAGCAAGAGGGACAGGGACACCGGGGAGCTGTTTTTT,CASKRDRDTGELFF
TRBJ2-2,.,TRBV27,few,TGTGCCAGCAGTTTGGACCGAAACACCGGGGAGCTGTTTTTT,CASSLDRNTGELFF
TRBJ1-2,TRBD1,TRBV20-1,.,TGCAGTGCCGGGACAGGGAATGACTATGGCTACACCTTC,CSAGTGNDYGYTF
TRBJ1-5,.,TRBV7-2,.,TGTGCCAGCAGCCTTAGCCAAACCAGCAATCAGCCCCAGCATTTT,CASSLSQTSNQPQHF
TRBJ2-5,.,TRBV7-9,.,TGTGCCAGCAGCTTAGCAGCTGGTTACCAAGAGACCCAGTACTTC,CASSLAAGYQETQYF
TRBJ2-5,TRBD1,TRBV12-3/TRBV12-4,.,TGTGCCAGCAGTTTACCGGGACAGGGGGAAGAGACCCAGTACTTC,CASSLPGQGEETQYF
TRBJ2-1,.,TRBV7-9,.,TGTGCCAGCAGCTTGAACCGGGGCAGTATCCCCAATGAGCAGTTCTTC,CASSLNRGSIPNEQFF
TRBJ1-2,.,TRBV5-1,.,TGCGCCAGCAGCTTGGGGGGGAAAGTGCTGTATGGCTACACCTTC,CASSLGGKVLYGYTF
TRBJ2-5,.,TRBV12-3/TRBV12-4,.,TGTGCCAGCAGTCCTCGGTTGGAGACCCAGTACTTC,CASSPRLETQYF
TRBJ2-1,.,TRBV24-1,few,TGTGCCACCAGTGATTTGTTCTACAATGAGCAGTTCTTC,CATSDLFYNEQFF
TRBJ2-1,.,TRBV7-2,.,TGTGCCAGCAGACGACTAGGGGGGAGGAATGAGCAGTTCTTC,CASRRLGGRNEQFF
TRBJ2-6,TRBD1,TRBV15,.,TGTGCCACCAGCAGAAAAACAGGGGGACTCTCTGGGGCCAACGTCCTGACTTTC,CATSRKTGGLSGANVLTF
TRBJ2-7,.,TRBV29-1,once,TGCAGCGTTGATTCGGGGGTCAACTACGAGCAGTACTTC,CSVDSGVNYEQYF
TRBJ2-7,.,TRBV9,.,TGTGCCAGCAGCGTAGACGGGGCAGCCTACGAGCAGTACTTC,CASSVDGAAYEQYF
TRBJ1-6,.,TRBV3-1,once,TGTGCCAGCAGCCAAGAATGGGGGCCCTCACCCCTCCACTTT,CASSQEWGPSPLHF
TRBJ2-1,TRBD2,TRBV7-8,.,TGTGCCAGCACCCTCGGGGTAGCGGGTCGGGGTGAGCAGTTCTTC,CASTLGVAGRGEQFF
TRBJ2-6,.,TRBV5-1,.,TGCGCCAGCAGCTTGGAGTCCGGGGCCAACGTCCTGACTTTC,CASSLESGANVLTF
TRBJ2-5,.,TRBV7-9,.,TGTGCCACCCCCCTGCTCCTTGACCAGACAGGAGGGGGGACCCAGTACTTC,CATPLLLDQTGGGTQYF
TRBJ2-7,.,TRBV3-1,.,TGTGCCAGCAGCCACGGGAGCTCCTACGAGCAGTACTTC,CASSHGSSYEQYF
TRBJ1-1,TRBD1,TRBV12-3/TRBV12-4,.,TGTGCCAGCTGGGACAGCTTGAACACTGAAGCTTTCTTT,CASWDSLNTEAFF
TRBJ2-1,.,TRBV20-1,.,TGCAGTGCTAGAGATGAATTCCACCACAATGAGCAGTTCTTC,CSARDEFHHNEQFF
TRBJ2-2,.,TRBV5-4,.,TGTGCCAGCAGCTCAGGACAGACGAACACCGGGGAGCTGTTTTTT,CASSSGQTNTGELFF
TRBJ2-7,TRBD1,TRBV6-5,.,TGTGCCAGCAGTTACTTCACAGGGGACTACGAGCAGTACTTC,CASSYFTGDYEQYF
TRBJ2-1,.,TRBV27,.,TGTGCCAGCAGTTCCACAGGGTCGGCGAGCTCCTACAATGAGCAGTTCTTC,CASSSTGSASSYNEQFF
TRBJ2-1,TRBD2,TRBV3-1,.,TGTGCCAGCAGCCAAGTGGGAGGCTCTAGCGGGAGGAATGAGCAGTTCTTC,CASSQVGGSSGRNEQFF